This T cell receptor beta chain is from a study of CD8 T cells in ankylosing spondylitis. TCRdb reprocessed the 5' RACE reads via MiXCR and lists one record per CDR3 protein. The sample lists 300,000 to 350,000 distinct CDR3 sequences, roughly 20% occurring once. With 3 bases clipped from V and 8 bases from J, the junction kept 11 bases outside the gene matches. The germline gives CDR1 SQVTM, CDR2 ANQGSEA. The CDR3 runs to 15 residues. This sequence originates from a female donor with ankylosing spondylitis or in good health (not recorded which). What was sequenced was blood, either unsorted or a sorted T cell fraction (not recorded which). The chain couples TRBV29-1 to TRBJ2-3; 10 bases are a match to TRBD2. The CDR3 sequence is CSVEGVAGGPGTQYF. The CDR3 nucleotides are TGCAGCGTTGAGGGGGTAGCGGGAGGCCCGGGTACGCAGTATTTT.